One and the same sample provided the 11 T cell receptor beta chains below, sequenced in a study of CD4 T cells in relation to SARS-CoV-2 and coronaviruses. The assay was immunoSEQ multiplex PCR, and TCRdb's table has in-frame clones only and misses some. Among about 36,000 clones listed, around four fifths were seen once. These TCRs' antigens remain unknown. The specimen was memory CD4+ T cells from PBMCs, cultured in vitro. These receptors were obtained from an adult with COVID-19.

This chain joins TRBV6-2 or TRBV6-3 and TRBJ2-3; D is perhaps TRBD2 (6 bases). The V end was cut by 4 bases, the J end by 0 bases, with 11 bases between. Germline V gene lookup returns CDR1 MNHEY and CDR2 SVGEGT. The CDR3 runs to 15 residues. The CDR3 region has the DNA TGTGCCAGCAGTTTAGGAAGCGGGAGCACAGATACGCAGTATTTT. Amino acid sequence: CASSLGSGSTDTQYF.

This chain connects TRBV12-5 to TRBJ1-3, with D perhaps TRBD1 (5 bases). Trimming cost V 1 base and J 1 base, with 26 bases left between them. The germline CDR1 and CDR2 sequences are LGHNT and FRNRAP. The CDR3 has 21 amino acids. CDR3 nucleotide sequence: TGTGCTAGTGGTTTGGGACCGACGGGTTTCGGGGGACTGGGATCTGGAAACACCATATATTTT. Its translation is CASGLGPTGFGGLGSGNTIYF.

This chain uses TRBV9 with TRBJ1-6, with D uncertain. This CDR3 contains 16 residues. Trimming removed 5 bases at V and 0 bases at J, with 12 bases between. The germline V gene has CDR1 SGDLS and CDR2 YYNGEE. In DNA form, the CDR3 reads TGTGCCAGCAGTGCAGCGATAGACTCCTATAATTCACCCCTCCACTTT. This encodes CASSAAIDSYNSPLHF. Combining the CDR3 with reference TRBV9 and TRBJ1-6 gives the whole variable domain DSGVTQTPKHLITATGQRVTLRCSPRSGDLSVYWYQQSLDQGLQFLIQYYNGEERAKGNILERFSAQQFPDLHSELNLSSLELGDSALYFCASSAAIDSYNSPLHFGNGTRLTVT.

This clone was seen a few times. The V gene is TRBV2, the J gene TRBJ2-5; weak D call: TRBD1 (6 bases). The CDR3 covers 15 residues. The V gene lost 2 bases and the J gene lost 1 base, with 11 bases spanning the gap. CDR1 SNHLY and CDR2 FYNNEI come from the germline V gene. The CDR3 DNA sequence: TGTGCCAGCAGTGAATACACAGGGATCCAAGAGACCCAGTACTTC. Protein: CASSEYTGIQETQYF. Combining the CDR3 with reference TRBV2 and TRBJ2-5 gives the whole variable domain EPEVTQTPSHQVTQMGQEVILRCVPISNHLYFYWYRQILGQKVEFLVSFYNNEISEKSEIFDDQFSVERPDGSNFTLKIRSTKLEDSAMYFCASSEYTGIQETQYFGPGTRLLVL.

The chain links TRBV15 to TRBJ2-1; a possible D gene is TRBD1 (5 bases). In germline, CDR1 is LNHNV, CDR2 YYDKDF (reference sequence). This CDR3 is 12 amino acids long. V lost 2 bases, J lost 8 bases, and 7 bases lay in between. CDR3 nucleotides: TGTGCCACCAGCAGACAGGGCTATGAGCAGTTCTTC. Translating it yields CATSRQGYEQFF.

J is TRBJ1-4 and V is TRBV28; a possible D gene is TRBD1 (6 bases). CDR3 size: 19 residues. Trimming cost V 5 bases and J 8 bases, with 30 bases left between them. CDR1 is MDHEN and CDR2 is SYDVKM in the germline V gene. The CDR3 sequence is CASSHQAGAPRGAYEKLFF. CDR3 DNA sequence: TGTGCCAGCAGTCACCAAGCAGGAGCTCCGAGGGGGGCATACGAAAAACTGTTTTTT.

This chain links TRBV6-6 with TRBJ2-3, with a possible D match to TRBD1 (6 bases). Germline V gene lookup returns CDR1 MNHNY and CDR2 SVGAGI (reference sequence). This CDR3 is 15 amino acids long. Trimming shortened V by 0 bases and J by 10 bases, and 17 bases separated the two germline ends. The CDR3 region is CASSYSDSLEGPQYF. CDR3 DNA sequence: TGTGCCAGCAGTTACTCGGACAGCCTCGAGGGTCCGCAGTATTTT.

In its sample, this clone was seen once. J is TRBJ2-3 and V is TRBV7-3; D is unresolved. This CDR3 has 12 residues. The ends were cut back, 1 base at V and 7 bases at J, with 6 bases in the middle. Germline V CDR1 and CDR2: SGHTA, FQGTGA. Here the CDR3 reads CASSLNRHTQYF. In DNA form, the CDR3 reads TGTGCCAGCAGCTTAAATCGGCATACGCAGTATTTT.

CDR3 loop: CASSLPLLLNEQFF. CDR3 in DNA: TGTGCCAGCAGCTTACCTCTCCTTCTAAATGAGCAGTTCTTC. The rearrangement joins TRBV13 to TRBJ2-1, with unresolved D. Germline CDR1 PRHDT, CDR2 FYEKMQ (reference sequence). This CDR3 contains 14 residues. The V and J ends lost 2 bases and 7 bases respectively, with 12 bases between them.

The V call is TRBV5-8, the J call TRBJ1-4; possibly TRBD1 for D (5 bases). The CDR3 is 15 amino acids. The germline V gene has CDR1 SGHTS and CDR2 YDEGEE. V was clipped by 2 bases and J by 8 bases, with 16 bases between them. Written as DNA, the CDR3 is TGTGCCAGCAGCTTACCCGGGACTCGGCACGAAAAACTGTTTTTT. Its translation: CASSLPGTRHEKLFF.

The chain couples TRBV28 to TRBJ1-1; the D is unclear. CDR1 is MDHEN, CDR2 SYDVKM, per germline. The CDR3 covers 18 residues. Deletions cut 3 bases from V and 4 bases from J, with 24 bases between. In DNA, the CDR3 is TGTGCCAGCAGTTTCAGTCTCGGATGGGGTAATGGGCGCACTGAAGCTTTCTTT. Amino acids: CASSFSLGWGNGRTEAFF.